These 25 T cell receptor beta chains were sequenced from one sample in a study of OX40 agonist ivuxolimab in advanced cancers. Sequenced by immunoSEQ multiplex PCR; TCRdb stores in-frame clones only, minus some. This table holds about 77,000 clones, around four fifths found once. The sequenced sample was CD4+ or CD8+ T cells sorted from blood, obtained in a trial of the OX40 agonist ivuxolimab. The receptors stem from an adult with an advanced solid tumor such as melanoma, head and neck, liver or kidney cancer.

The V call is TRBV5-4, the J call TRBJ2-2, with 12 nucleotides matching TRBD2. Trimming took 3 bases from V and 7 from J; bases not matched to a gene: 10. CDR1 SGHNT and CDR2 YYREEE come from the germline V gene (reference sequence). The CDR3 runs to 17 residues. CDR3 region: CASSSQTSGRIGGELFF. The DNA for the CDR3 is TGTGCCAGCAGCTCTCAAACTAGCGGGAGGATCGGCGGGGAGCTGTTTTTT.

This chain joins TRBV5-6 and TRBJ2-7; TRBD1 matches at 9 bases. Trimming removed 4 bases from V and 5 bases from J; junction bases left unmatched: 10. This CDR3 has 15 residues. Germline CDR1 is SGHDT and CDR2 is YYEEEE. The CDR3, as DNA: TGTGCCAGCAGCCGGGGGACAGGGAGAATGGACGAGCAGTACTTC. Translation: CASSRGTGRMDEQYF.

V gene TRBV18 combines with J gene TRBJ1-1; TRBD1 might be the D (5 bases). The CDR3 sequence is 13 residues long. Germline lookup yields CDR1 KGHSH and CDR2 LQKENI. Deletions cut 2 bases from V and 12 bases from J, with 16 bases between. The chain's CDR3 is CASSPEQAEPSFF. DNA for the CDR3: TGTGCCAGCTCACCAGAACAGGCCGAACCCTCTTTCTTT. The full variable domain, with the rest looked up from reference TRBV18 and TRBJ1-1, is NAGVMQNPRHLVRRRGQEARLRCSPMKGHSHVYWYRQLPEEGLKFMVYLQKENIIDESGMPKERFSAEFPKEGPSILRIQQVVRGDSAAYFCASSPEQAEPSFFGQGTRLTVV.

The J gene is TRBJ1-1, the V gene TRBV19, with D possibly being TRBD1 (5 bases). CDR1 and CDR2 (germline): LNHDA, SQIVND (reference sequence). CDR3 length equals 18 residues. The V gene lost 7 bases and the J gene lost 1 base, with 25 bases spanning the gap. The CDR3 nucleotides read TGTGCCAGTAAGGCCCCCTCAGGGCCCCGTATGCCGAACACTGAAGCTTTCTTT. Translating it yields CASKAPSGPRMPNTEAFF.

The chain couples TRBV18 to TRBJ1-4, with a possible D match to TRBD1 (5 bases). CDR3 length: 15 amino acids. Germline CDR1 KGHSH, CDR2 LQKENI. V was trimmed by 2 bases and J by 7 bases, leaving 14 bases between them. CDR3 sequence (DNA): TGTGCCAGCTCACCAGGCGCAGGGAGGGGTGAAAAACTGTTTTTT. This encodes CASSPGAGRGEKLFF.

CDR3 coding DNA: TGTGCCAGTGCCGATGACAGGGGAAATGTCGATGAGCAGTTCTTC. Translation: CASADDRGNVDEQFF. The chain uses TRBV19 and TRBJ2-1; 8 bases match TRBD1. V shed 8 bases, J shed 8 bases, and the junction held 14 bases outside the gene matches. The CDR3 has 15 residues. CDR1 and CDR2 from the germline V gene are LNHDA and SQIVND (reference sequence).

A few counts support this clone. This chain connects TRBV6-1 to TRBJ2-5; possible D gene TRBD2, 5 bases. This CDR3 region has 16 residues. The V gene lost 4 bases and the J gene lost 4 bases, with 19 bases spanning the gap. Germline V lookup: CDR1 MNHNS, CDR2 SASEGT. The CDR3, as DNA: TGTGCCAGCAGTGTGGCCTGGGAGCGGCGCGGAGAGACCCAGTACTTC. This translates into CASSVAWERRGETQYF.

This clone was detected once. CDR3 region: CASSRAGSEQFF. The CDR3 region has the DNA TGTGCCAGCAGCCGTGCGGGGAGTGAGCAGTTCTTC. The chain recombines TRBV11-1 with TRBJ2-1; D is perhaps TRBD2 (6 bases). V was pared by 5 bases and J by 9 bases, with 11 bases between. CDR1 and CDR2 from the germline V gene are SGHAT and FQDESV (reference sequence). The CDR3 is made up of 12 amino acids.

V is TRBV10-3 and J is TRBJ1-2; 7 nucleotides align to TRBD1. CDR3 length: 13 amino acids. Trimming removed 7 bases from V and 7 bases from J; junction bases left unmatched: 9. Germline V gene lookup returns CDR1 ENHRY and CDR2 SYGVKD. Here the CDR3 DNA reads TGTGCCATCACCAACGACAGGGTGGGTGGCTACACCTTC. It specifies CAITNDRVGGYTF.

This sequence joins TRBV28 and TRBJ1-4, with TRBD1 identical over 7 bases. V gave up 2 bases and J gave up 0 bases; unmatched junction bases: 9. Looked up from germline, CDR1 is MDHEN and CDR2 is SYDVKM. The CDR3 is made up of 18 amino acids. The CDR3 protein is CASSLIRDRDSTNEKLFF. The CDR3 bases are TGTGCCAGCAGTTTAATCCGGGACAGAGACTCAACTAATGAAAAACTGTTTTTT.

This chain links TRBV7-9 with TRBJ1-4; D is ambiguous. V was cut by 3 bases and J by 8 bases, with 16 bases left in between. The CDR3 sequence is 15 residues long. Germline V gene data show CDR1 as SEHNR and CDR2 as FQNEAQ (reference sequence). CDR3: CASSFYVGEGEKLFF. In DNA, the CDR3 is TGTGCCAGCAGCTTTTATGTCGGGGAGGGCGAAAAACTGTTTTTT. The full variable domain, with the rest looked up from reference TRBV7-9 and TRBJ1-4, is DTGVSQNPRHKITKRGQNVTFRCDPISEHNRLYWYRQTLGQGPEFLTYFQNEAQLEKSRLLSDRFSAERPKGSFSTLEIQRTEQGDSAMYLCASSFYVGEGEKLFFGSGTQLSVL.

The gene calls are TRBV6-5 and TRBJ1-2; TRBD1 matches at 7 bases. Germline V gene sequence: CDR1 MNHEY, CDR2 SVGAGI. CDR3 length: 15 amino acids. V shed 2 bases and J 1 base; nucleotides not matched to a gene: 4. The CDR3 DNA reads TGTGCCAGCAGTTACAGGGGACAGCTTAACTATGGCTACACCTTC. Amino acid sequence: CASSYRGQLNYGYTF.

The gene calls are TRBV2 and TRBJ2-7; 10 positions agree with TRBD1. Germline values: CDR1 SNHLY, CDR2 FYNNEI. V lost 5 bases, J lost 7 bases, and 11 bases stayed unmatched. This CDR3 is built from 15 residues. Here the CDR3 DNA reads TGTGCCAGCAGTTTTCAAATGACAGGGGGCGGAGAGCAGTACTTC. Translated, it gives CASSFQMTGGGEQYF.

V gene TRBV5-1 combines with J gene TRBJ1-3; 7 nucleotides match TRBD1. The CDR3 has 15 residues. The junction had 4 bases not matched to a gene; V was cut back by 0 bases and J by 4 bases. Germline V CDR1 and CDR2: SGHRS, YFSETQ. CDR3 residues: CASSLVQGPGNTIYF. As DNA, the CDR3 is TGCGCCAGCAGCTTGGTACAGGGGCCCGGAAACACCATATATTTT.

The rearrangement joins TRBV7-2 to TRBJ1-2; TRBD1 agrees at 7 bases. The CDR3 has 16 amino acids. Germline trimming cut 1 base from V and 4 bases from J; bases unmatched to any gene: 9. Germline V gene sequence: CDR1 SGHTA, CDR2 FQGNSA. CDR3 amino acids: CASSLVAGGYIYGYTF. The CDR3 DNA reads as TGTGCCAGCAGCTTAGTCGCAGGGGGTTATATCTATGGCTACACCTTC.

The chain recombines TRBV4-3 with TRBJ2-7; D unresolved. The V and J ends lost 1 base and 2 bases respectively, with 9 bases between them. Germline CDR1 LGHNA, CDR2 YSLEER. The CDR3 runs 14 residues. CDR3 amino acids: CASSQVPGTYEQYF. Here the CDR3 DNA reads TGCGCCAGCAGCCAAGTTCCAGGTACCTACGAGCAGTACTTC.

V gene TRBV5-1 combines with J gene TRBJ2-1; 15 positions match TRBD2. The CDR3 runs to 15 residues. The germline gives CDR1 SGHRS, CDR2 YFSETQ. V lost 4 bases, J lost 14 bases, and 10 bases stayed unmatched. CDR3 sequence (DNA): TGCGCCAGCAGCCCCGGGACTAGCGGGGGGTCCCGAAAGTTCTTC. This translates into CASSPGTSGGSRKFF.

V usage is TRBV10-3 and J usage is TRBJ1-4; a weak D match, TRBD1 (6 bases). Germline CDR1 ENHRY, CDR2 SYGVKD. CDR3 length equals 16 residues. V was shortened by 0 bases and J by 0 bases, with 8 bases between the two germline ends. CDR3 coding DNA: TGTGCCATCAGTGAGTCAAGGGGGGCAACTAATGAAAAACTGTTTTTT. Translation gives CAISESRGATNEKLFF.

This sequence joins TRBV10-3 and TRBJ1-1; no definite D call. The CDR3 consists of 12 residues. Looked up from germline, CDR1 is ENHRY and CDR2 is SYGVKD. V gave up 2 bases and J gave up 7 bases, with 8 bases separating them. The CDR3 protein is CAISERQIEAFF. The CDR3 DNA sequence: TGTGCCATCAGTGAGCGGCAGATTGAAGCTTTCTTT.

This chain connects TRBV10-2 to TRBJ2-2; weak D call: TRBD2 (6 bases). CDR1 WSHSY and CDR2 SAAADI come from the germline V gene. Trimming shortened V by 4 bases and J by 0 bases, and 9 bases separated the two germline ends. CDR3 length: 15 residues. CDR3 DNA: TGCGCCAGCAGTGTGGGGGGAGCGAACACCGGGGAGCTGTTTTTT. Its translation is CASSVGGANTGELFF.

V gene TRBV6-5 combines with J gene TRBJ2-7; 7 bases are shared with TRBD2. Germline V lookup: CDR1 MNHEY, CDR2 SVGAGI. The V segment lost 10 bases and the J segment 0 bases; nucleotides outside the gene matches: 12. The CDR3 contains 15 residues. The chain's CDR3 is CATRGAGAISYEQYF. CDR3 bases: TGTGCCACCCGTGGGGCGGGAGCGATCTCCTACGAGCAGTACTTC.

The chain carries TRBV6-1 and TRBJ2-7; D remains unclear. Germline CDR1 is MNHNS and CDR2 is SASEGT. The germline V and J ends were trimmed by 8 bases and 0 bases, with 17 bases remaining between them. The CDR3 totals 15 residues. The chain's CDR3 is CASLSLGQSSYEQYF. The CDR3 nucleotides are TGTGCCAGCCTAAGCCTCGGGCAGAGCTCCTACGAGCAGTACTTC.

The gene calls are TRBV6-6 and TRBJ2-7; TRBD1 aligns across 10 bases. The CDR3 is made up of 13 amino acids. Germline-derived CDR1 and CDR2 are MNHNY and SVGAGI (reference sequence). V dropped 4 bases and J dropped 6; count of bases not matched to a gene: 3. The chain's CDR3 is CASSSGTGAEQYF. The CDR3 nucleotides read TGTGCCAGCAGTTCCGGGACAGGGGCCGAGCAGTACTTC.

The CDR3 DNA reads as TGTGCCAGTAGTATGGGGTTAGGAGGCAATCAGCCCCAGCATTTT. Amino acid sequence: CASSMGLGGNQPQHF. This rearrangement joins TRBV19 to TRBJ1-5; D call uncertain. Trimming removed 3 bases at V and 2 bases at J, with 11 bases between. This CDR3 spans 15 amino acids. From germline, CDR1 is LNHDA and CDR2 SQIVND (reference sequence).

The J gene is TRBJ2-2, the V gene TRBV30; 8 bases match TRBD1. Trimming took 0 bases from V and 2 from J; bases not matched to a gene: 8. This CDR3 is 17 amino acids long. The V gene's germline CDR1 is GTSNPN and CDR2 SVGIG (reference sequence). CDR3 loop: CAWSVPRDRINTGELFF. DNA for the CDR3: TGTGCCTGGAGTGTACCTCGGGACAGGATCAACACCGGGGAGCTGTTTTTT.